This T cell receptor beta chain was profiled in a study of T cells in Graves' hyperthyroidism and ophthalmopathy. Findings and limits, study-wide: Most clonotypes that expanded in the thyroid above 0.001 also showed up in blood.

Amplified regions were TCR beta CDR3 sequences from RNA transcripts. The primer set for the first-round RT-PCR of the TCR CDR3 was HTBI. MiXCR, run by TCRdb on the multiplex PCR reads, gives a single entry per CDR3 protein. The repertoire holds approximately 320,000 distinct CDR3 sequences, around a sixth seen once, with approximately 35% in the top ten. This CDR3 has 13 residues. Germline CDR1 reads GTSNPN; CDR2 reads SVGIG (reference sequence). V was shortened by 1 base and J by 9 bases, with 13 bases between the two germline ends. This clonotype was seen at least ten times. Its antigen is as yet unknown. Newly diagnosed hyperthyroidism patients aged 18 to 65 years had disease lasting under 2 months.

The sequenced sample was blood. The sequence derives from a man aged 30-40 years with Graves' hyperthyroidism. The rearrangement joins TRBV30 to TRBJ2-1, with D possibly matching TRBD2 (6 bases). The CDR3 sequence is CAWSEGLVVEQFF. The CDR3 DNA reads as TGTGCCTGGAGTGAGGGACTGGTCGTTGAGCAGTTCTTC.